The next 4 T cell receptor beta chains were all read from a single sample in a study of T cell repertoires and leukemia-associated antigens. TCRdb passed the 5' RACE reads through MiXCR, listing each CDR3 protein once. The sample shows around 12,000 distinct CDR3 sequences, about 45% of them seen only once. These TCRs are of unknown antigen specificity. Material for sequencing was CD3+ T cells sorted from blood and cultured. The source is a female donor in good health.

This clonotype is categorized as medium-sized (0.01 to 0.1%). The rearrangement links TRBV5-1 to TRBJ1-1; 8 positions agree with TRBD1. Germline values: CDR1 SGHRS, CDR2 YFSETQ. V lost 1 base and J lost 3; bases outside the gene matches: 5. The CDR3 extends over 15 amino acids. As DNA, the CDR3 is TGCGCCAGCAGCTTGTCAGGGGGCGGGTACACTGAAGCTTTCTTT. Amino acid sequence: CASSLSGGGYTEAFF.

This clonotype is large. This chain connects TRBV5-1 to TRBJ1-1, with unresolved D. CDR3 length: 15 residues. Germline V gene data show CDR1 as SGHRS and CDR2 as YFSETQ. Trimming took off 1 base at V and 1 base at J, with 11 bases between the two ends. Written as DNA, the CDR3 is TGCGCCAGCAGCTTGAGTGGGAGAGGGAACACTGAAGCTTTCTTT. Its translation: CASSLSGRGNTEAFF.

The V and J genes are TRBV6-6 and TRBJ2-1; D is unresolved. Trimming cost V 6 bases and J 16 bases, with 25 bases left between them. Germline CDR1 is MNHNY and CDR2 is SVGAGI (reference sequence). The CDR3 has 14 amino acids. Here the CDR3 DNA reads TGTGCCAGCAGACCACAGAACATGAGCACTGAAGCTTTCTTC. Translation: CASRPQNMSTEAFF.

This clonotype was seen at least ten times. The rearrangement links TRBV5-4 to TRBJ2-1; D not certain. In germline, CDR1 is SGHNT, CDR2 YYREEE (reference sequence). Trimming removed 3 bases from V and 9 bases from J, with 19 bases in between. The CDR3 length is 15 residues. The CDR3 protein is CASSSDPGLIGEQFF. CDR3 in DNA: TGTGCCAGCAGCTCTGACCCCGGCCTAATTGGTGAGCAGTTCTTC.